These T cell receptor beta chains were read from a single sample in a study of metastatic and nonmetastatic thyroid tumors. TCRdb reprocessed the PCR reads using MiXCR. The sample holds several thousand clones, roughly 30% seen once. Sequencing was performed on adjacent normal tissue. The receptors were gathered from a female donor with papillary thyroid cancer or a benign thyroid nodule (not recorded which). Some clones in this sample may be carry-over from other donors' samples. CDR3s include the opening cysteine and the closing phenylalanine or tryptophan. D genes are given only for firm matches. Expanded clones get a size class; other rows say once, few or many, or leave the size out.

v_gene,j_gene,abundance,d_gene,CDR3nt,CDR3aa
TRBV18,TRBJ1-1,medium-sized,.,TGTGCCAGCTCACGGGCACAAGAGAACACTGAAGCTTTCTTT,CASSRAQENTEAFF
TRBV10-2,TRBJ2-1,medium-sized,.,TGCGCCAGCAGTGAGCCAGATGGGCTAGCGTTCTACAATGAGCAGTTCTTC,CASSEPDGLAFYNEQFF
TRBV5-7,TRBJ2-2,few,.,TGTGCCAGCATCCCCCAGAATGGGTACACCGGGGAGCTGTTTTTT,CASIPQNGYTGELFF
TRBV6-1,TRBJ1-2,few,.,TGTGCCACCACAAGGTTTGGGGCTGGTGGCGACTATGGCTACACCTTC,CATTRFGAGGDYGYTF
TRBV5-1,TRBJ1-6,.,.,TGTGCCAGCAGCGAGGGAATCGACTCACCCCTCCACTTT,CASSEGIDSPLHF
TRBV28,TRBJ2-1,.,.,TGTGCCAGCACTCCGATGACCCGAAGCTCCTACAATGAGCAGTTCTTC,CASTPMTRSSYNEQFF
TRBV11-3,TRBJ1-2,.,TRBD1,TGTGCCAGCAGCTTTTCGACAGGGGCGGCCTATGGCTACACCTTC,CASSFSTGAAYGYTF
TRBV5-1,TRBJ1-5,.,.,TGCGCCAGCAGCCAGGACAACAATCAGCCCCAGCATTTC,CASSQDNNQPQHF
TRBV2,TRBJ2-3,few,.,TGTGCCAGCAGTGAAGCTGCTAGCACAGATACGCAGTATTTT,CASSEAASTDTQYF
TRBV2,TRBJ2-3,once,.,TGTGCCAGCAGTGAAACGGCGGATGGAGATACGCAGTATTTT,CASSETADGDTQYF
TRBV7-8,TRBJ1-5,once,.,TGTGCCAGCAGCTTATGGACACTGTATAGCAATCAGCCCCAGCATTTT,CASSLWTLYSNQPQHF
TRBV2,TRBJ2-7,.,.,TGTGCCAGCAGTGACGGATCTAGCGGACAAGGGGGGGACGAGCAGTACTTC,CASSDGSSGQGGDEQYF
TRBV13,TRBJ2-1,.,TRBD2,TGTGCCAGCCGCCTGGACAGGCTGACTAGCGGGACCGGGATGTATGAGCAGTTCTTC,CASRLDRLTSGTGMYEQFF
TRBV6-1,TRBJ1-4,.,.,TGTGCCAGCAGAGAAGACCCTGAGGGTGAAAAACTGTTTTTT,CASREDPEGEKLFF
TRBV6-5,TRBJ1-2,.,TRBD1,TGTGCCAGCAGTTACTCTGGACAGGGGCATGGCTACACCTTC,CASSYSGQGHGYTF
TRBV28,TRBJ1-2,.,TRBD1,TGTGCCAGCCGTGGGACAGGGGGAACGTTGGTCAACACCTTC,CASRGTGGTLVNTF
TRBV6-2/TRBV6-3,TRBJ2-7,few,.,TGTGCCAGCAGTTACTCGAGGGGCGAGCAGTACTTC,CASSYSRGEQYF
TRBV20-1,TRBJ1-6,once,.,TGCAGTGCGACAACAATGAACCCAGGGTCACCCCTCCACTTT,CSATTMNPGSPLHF
TRBV6-1,TRBJ2-7,medium-sized,.,TGTGCCAGCACCCCGGGGACCCGCTACGAGCAGTACTTC,CASTPGTRYEQYF
TRBV6-4,TRBJ2-1,.,.,TGTGCCAGCAGGAAGGACTTTTACAATGAGCAGTTCTTC,CASRKDFYNEQFF
TRBV6-2/TRBV6-3,TRBJ1-6,few,.,TGTGCCAGCAGTTACATGCATTCACCCCTCCACTTT,CASSYMHSPLHF
TRBV6-1,TRBJ1-2,.,.,TGTGCCAGTGGAGGGGTCTATGGCTACACCTTC,CASGGVYGYTF
TRBV5-1,TRBJ1-2,.,TRBD1,TGCGCCAGCAGCCACGGACAGGGTTACTATGGCTACACCTTC,CASSHGQGYYGYTF
TRBV7-2,TRBJ2-7,.,.,TGTGCCAGCAGCTTTGGGGCTCCCGCCCCCCGAGAGCAGTACTTC,CASSFGAPAPREQYF
TRBV20-1,TRBJ2-7,.,TRBD1,TGCAGTGCTCAAAGGGACAGGGAGGACTACGAGCAGTACTTC,CSAQRDREDYEQYF
TRBV3-1,TRBJ2-1,.,.,TGTGCCAGCAGCCCCCAAGTTGATGAGCAGTTCTTC,CASSPQVDEQFF
TRBV11-1,TRBJ2-7,medium-sized,.,TGTGCCAGCAGCTTAGCCGGTGTGGGAGAACAATTGGAGCAGTACTTC,CASSLAGVGEQLEQYF
TRBV6-1,TRBJ2-6,few,TRBD1,TGTGCCAGCAGCGGACAGGGGGCCGGGGCCAACGTCCTGACTTTC,CASSGQGAGANVLTF
TRBV24-1,TRBJ2-6,few,TRBD1,TGTGCCACCAGTGATACCGGGACAGGGGGTCCCGGGGCCAACGTCCTGACTTTC,CATSDTGTGGPGANVLTF
TRBV20-1,TRBJ1-5,.,.,TGCAGTGCTGAACAGAGTTATAGCAATCAGCCCCAGCATTTT,CSAEQSYSNQPQHF